This TCR beta chain appears in the sequencing data of a study of blood T cells in healthy people across ages. The study, taken as a whole, reports: Donors of long life had a larger count of naive CD4+ cells and greater diversity than aged donors.

V gave up 5 bases and J gave up 9 bases; unmatched junction bases: 8. Looked up from germline, CDR1 is SQVTM and CDR2 is ANQGSEA. The CDR3 has 13 residues. Together with a sample-barcoded 5' primer, a J-beta primer mix was included in a second PCR lasting roughly 6 to 12 cycles. Via MiXCR, TCRdb re-called the 5' RACE reads, giving one row per CDR3 protein. The table includes 1 million or so distinct CDR3 sequences, under 30% detected once. This clonotype was seen a few times. Antigen: not known. A further study also used this sample, focusing on T cells of mothers and their children.

The sample taken for sequencing was blood. The source is a girl aged 2 to 9 in good health. This chain connects TRBV29-1 to TRBJ2-3, with 10 bases that match TRBD1. The CDR3 reads CSVLDRGIWTQYF. CDR3 DNA: TGCAGCGTTCTGGACAGGGGGATATGGACGCAGTATTTT.